What follows are 8 T cell receptor beta chains derived from one specimen sequenced in a study of PD-1 blockade in mismatch repair-deficient tumors. Some clones are missing from TCRdb's copy, which holds only in-frame ones; the method was immunoSEQ multiplex PCR. The table lists some 84,000 clones, 81% of them singletons, with roughly 2.7% in the top ten. The sample in question was peripheral blood, obtained 12 weeks after starting pembrolizumab. Receptors originate from an adult with mismatch repair-deficient cancer.

V gene TRBV11-2 combines with J gene TRBJ2-3, with 8 bases identical to TRBD1. The J segment lost 2 bases and the V segment lost 2 bases, leaving 3 bases of the junction unmatched. The germline CDR1 and CDR2 sequences are SGHAT and FQNNGV. The CDR3 consists of 15 residues. CDR3 sequence (DNA): TGTGCCAGCAGCTTATTGCAGGGGGCCACAGATACGCAGTATTTT. Amino acid sequence: CASSLLQGATDTQYF.

This rearrangement joins TRBV15 to TRBJ2-3, with TRBD2 matching over 16 bases. This CDR3 is built from 17 residues. V dropped 5 bases and J dropped 1; count of bases not matched to a gene: 3. In germline, CDR1 is LNHNV, CDR2 YYDKDF (reference sequence). This CDR3 is CATSLGTSGGGTDTQYF. CDR3 DNA sequence: TGTGCCACCAGCCTGGGGACTAGCGGGGGGGGCACAGATACGCAGTATTTT. The full variable domain, completed using reference TRBV15 and TRBJ2-3, is DAMVIQNPRYQVTQFGKPVTLSCSQTLNHNVMYWYQQKSSQAPKLLFHYYDKDFNNEADTPDNFQSRRPNTSFCFLDIRSPGLGDTAMYLCATSLGTSGGGTDTQYFGPGTRLTVL.

The CDR3 here is CASKRRTASLQETQYF. CDR3 sequence (DNA): TGCGCCAGCAAGAGAAGGACAGCCTCTTTACAAGAGACCCAGTACTTC. The rearrangement uses TRBV10-1 and TRBJ2-5, with TRBD1 as a possible D gene (6 bases). The CDR3 totals 16 residues. Trimming removed 7 bases from V and 2 bases from J, with 20 bases in between. Looked up from germline, CDR1 is WNHNN and CDR2 is SYGVQD (reference sequence).

This sequence joins TRBV5-1 and TRBJ2-1, with D possibly TRBD2 on 5 matching bases. Germline V gives CDR1 SGHRS, CDR2 YFSETQ. The CDR3 contains 15 residues. With 1 base removed from V and 4 bases from J, the gap between germline ends came to 12 bases. CDR3 sequence: CASSLISAEYNEQFF. Here the CDR3 DNA reads TGCGCCAGCAGCTTGATATCAGCGGAATACAATGAGCAGTTCTTC.

This clone has just one count. The same CDR3 arises from other DNA sequences in this sample as well. V usage is TRBV30 and J usage is TRBJ2-2, with 9 bases aligning to TRBD2. The CDR3 has 13 amino acids. Per germline, CDR1 GTSNPN and CDR2 SVGIG (reference sequence). Written as DNA, the CDR3 is TGTGGGGGCGGGAGGGTCAACACCGGGGAGCTGTTTTTT. The encoded protein is CGGGRVNTGELFF.

This chain links TRBV27 with TRBJ1-5, with D possibly matching TRBD1 (6 bases). This CDR3 region has 15 residues. Looked up from germline, CDR1 is MNHEY and CDR2 is SMNVEV (reference sequence). With 5 bases removed from V and 2 bases from J, the gap between germline ends came to 13 bases. CDR3: CASSITGWGNQPQHF. As DNA, the CDR3 is TGTGCCAGCAGTATAACAGGGTGGGGCAATCAGCCCCAGCATTTT.

The chain joins TRBV7-9 to TRBJ1-5; TRBD1 aligns across 8 bases. Unmatched junction bases numbered 4, after V lost 5 bases and J lost 1 base. Germline V CDR1 and CDR2: SEHNR, FQNEAQ (reference sequence). This CDR3 comprises 15 residues. CDR3 in amino acids: CASSAAGGSNQPQHF. The CDR3 DNA sequence: TGTGCCAGCAGCGCCGCAGGGGGCAGCAATCAGCCCCAGCATTTT.

The chain carries TRBV11-1 and TRBJ2-4; 8 bases align to TRBD2. The J segment lost 8 bases and the V segment lost 0 bases, leaving 9 bases of the junction unmatched. Germline loops: CDR1 SGHAT, CDR2 FQDESV (reference sequence). The CDR3 covers 16 residues. CDR3 sequence reads: CASSLARGLEGDIQYF. CDR3 DNA sequence: TGTGCCAGCAGCTTAGCGAGGGGACTAGAAGGAGACATTCAGTACTTC.